One sample yielded the 31 T cell receptor beta chains listed below, sequenced in a study of cytomegalovirus exposure and HLA in healthy donors (dated by TCRdb to 2016 to 2017). Libraries were made using the immunoSEQ multiplex PCR assay. For the multiplex PCR, a mixture combining 60 forward primers for TCR Vbeta segments and 13 reverse primers for TCR Jbeta segments was used. The table comes from immuneACCESS by way of TCRdb, which keeps in-frame sequences with V and J called. Part of the clones is missing from these tables; in studies checked, under half for an unresolved V gene and the rest for unknown reasons. For this sample there are 120,000 or so clones; around three quarters appear just once. The top ten clones comprise 1% of the sample. The sample consisted of PBMCs. The receptors were sampled from a man aged 35-49 years in good health and CMV-seronegative.

This chain connects TRBV7-8 to TRBJ2-5, with TRBD1 matching 7 bases. Looked up from germline, CDR1 is SGHVS and CDR2 is FQNEAQ. The V gene end was trimmed by 3 bases and the J gene end by 2 bases; junction bases not matched to a gene: 3. This CDR3 has 14 amino acids. The CDR3 sequence is CASSLGTVQETQYF. CDR3 sequence (DNA): TGTGCCAGCAGCTTGGGGACAGTGCAAGAGACCCAGTACTTC.

The genes are TRBV11-2 and TRBJ2-7; D ambiguous. V shed 1 base and J shed 1 base, with 8 bases lying between them. This CDR3 comprises 14 residues. Germline V lookup: CDR1 SGHAT, CDR2 FQNNGV. DNA for the CDR3: TGTGCCAGCAGCTTAGTTGGCGGATCCTACGAGCAGTACTTC. The encoded protein is CASSLVGGSYEQYF.

The chain carries TRBV27 and TRBJ2-7, with 8 bases that match TRBD1. From germline, CDR1 is MNHEY and CDR2 SMNVEV (reference sequence). The CDR3 spans 14 residues. V shed 4 bases, J shed 0 bases, and the junction held 2 bases outside the gene matches. CDR3 sequence: CASSYGQGSYEQYF. The CDR3 nucleotides are TGTGCCAGCAGTTATGGACAGGGCTCCTACGAGCAGTACTTC.

The chain employs TRBV5-1 and TRBJ2-1; 12 bases are a match to TRBD2. Unmatched junction bases numbered 10, after V lost 2 bases and J lost 7 bases. This CDR3 spans 17 amino acids. Looked up from germline, CDR1 is SGHRS and CDR2 is YFSETQ. CDR3 residues: CASSLPPTSGSSNEQFF. CDR3 in DNA: TGCGCCAGCAGCTTACCGCCGACTAGCGGGAGTTCGAATGAGCAGTTCTTC.

There are a few counts of this clone. The chain joins TRBV10-3 to TRBJ1-1, with D tentatively TRBD1 (5 bases). The length of the CDR3 is 13 residues. Trimming stripped 3 bases from V and 5 bases from J, with 10 bases between. In germline, CDR1 is ENHRY, CDR2 SYGVKD. CDR3 DNA: TGTGCCATCAGTGATGAGGGGAGGACTGAAGCTTTCTTT. As protein: CAISDEGRTEAFF.

The CDR3 protein is CASSSGTRADTQYF. The DNA for the CDR3 is TGTGCCAGCTCATCCGGGACTAGGGCTGATACGCAGTATTTT. J is TRBJ2-3 and V is TRBV18; 8 positions match TRBD2. Unmatched junction bases numbered 7, after V lost 5 bases and J lost 6 bases. Germline V gene data show CDR1 as KGHSH and CDR2 as LQKENI. There are 14 residues in the CDR3. The whole variable domain, remainder taken from reference TRBV18 and TRBJ2-3, is NAGVMQNPRHLVRRRGQEARLRCSPMKGHSHVYWYRQLPEEGLKFMVYLQKENIIDESGMPKERFSAEFPKEGPSILRIQQVVRGDSAAYFCASSSGTRADTQYFGPGTRLTVL.

The chain uses TRBV6-1 and TRBJ2-7, with 7 nucleotides matching TRBD1. The CDR3 runs 13 residues. Losses at the gene ends were 5 bases for V and 3 bases for J; bases not matched to a gene: 4. CDR1 MNHNS and CDR2 SASEGT come from the germline V gene. The CDR3 DNA follows: TGTGCCAGCAGTCTGGACAGGAACTACGAGCAGTACTTC. Protein sequence: CASSLDRNYEQYF.

The V and J genes are TRBV10-3 and TRBJ2-1; 8 nucleotides line up with TRBD2. The CDR3 contains 17 residues. Germline assignment: CDR1 ENHRY and CDR2 SYGVKD. V shed 0 bases, J shed 5 bases, and the junction held 9 bases outside the gene matches. CDR3 in DNA: TGTGCCATCAGTGAGTCGAGAGCGGGAGATGTTAACAATGAGCAGTTCTTC. This codes for CAISESRAGDVNNEQFF.

This clone was detected a few times. CDR3 residues: CASSDGTGESGELFF. The CDR3 DNA reads TGTGCCAGCAGTGACGGGACAGGGGAATCCGGGGAGCTGTTTTTT. The genes are TRBV6-1 and TRBJ2-2, with TRBD1 matching 10 bases. Germline V gives CDR1 MNHNS, CDR2 SASEGT. Losses at the gene ends were 3 bases for V and 6 bases for J; bases not matched to a gene: 4. This CDR3 is 15 amino acids long.

The rearrangement uses TRBV7-9 and TRBJ1-2, with TRBD1 as a possible D gene (6 bases). The CDR3 covers 13 residues. V dropped 8 bases and J dropped 4 bases, with 14 bases sitting between them. Germline lookup yields CDR1 SEHNR and CDR2 FQNEAQ (reference sequence). The CDR3 spells CASSQGISYGYTF. CDR3 nucleotides: TGTGCCAGCTCTCAGGGGATAAGCTATGGCTACACCTTC.

This chain uses TRBV7-2 with TRBJ2-1, with a tentative D call TRBD2 (6 bases). V was pared by 5 bases and J by 8 bases, with 19 bases between. The CDR3 sequence is 15 residues long. CDR1 and CDR2 (germline): SGHTA, FQGNSA. The CDR3 bases are TGTGCCAGCAGCCCCGGGACTCCCCAAATCGATGAGCAGTTCTTC. Translated: CASSPGTPQIDEQFF.

There are a few counts of this clone. The chain couples TRBV7-8 to TRBJ2-7; unclear D gene. Trimming cost V 0 bases and J 3 bases, with 15 bases left between them. The CDR3 consists of 16 residues. Germline-derived CDR1 and CDR2 are SGHVS and FQNEAQ. The CDR3 sequence is CASSLAVQPPYYEQYF. As DNA, the CDR3 is TGTGCCAGCAGCTTAGCGGTCCAACCCCCCTACTACGAGCAGTACTTC.

The chain is built from TRBV5-1 and TRBJ1-1; TRBD1 matches 11 bases. V lost 4 bases to trimming and J lost 0 bases; unmatched junction nucleotides: 5. In germline, CDR1 is SGHRS, CDR2 YFSETQ. The length of the CDR3 is 16 residues. Written as DNA, the CDR3 is TGCGCCAGCAGCGCCGGGACAGGGGGTTTGAACACTGAAGCTTTCTTT. The encoded protein is CASSAGTGGLNTEAFF.

V and J are TRBV5-4 and TRBJ2-3; 7 bases map to TRBD2. V dropped 0 bases and J dropped 9; count of bases not matched to a gene: 10. This CDR3 contains 15 residues. CDR1 and CDR2 from the germline V gene are SGHNT and YYREEE (reference sequence). The CDR3 sequence is CASSLALANSKTQYF. CDR3 in DNA: TGTGCCAGCAGCTTGGCACTAGCGAACTCAAAGACGCAGTATTTT.

V gene TRBV2 combines with J gene TRBJ1-2; 7 nucleotides align to TRBD1. CDR3 length: 14 residues. Trimming cost V 3 bases and J 3 bases; bases outside gene matches: 4. The germline gives CDR1 SNHLY, CDR2 FYNNEI. CDR3 protein: CASSETGLDYGYTF. CDR3 in DNA: TGTGCCAGCAGTGAGACAGGGCTGGACTATGGCTACACCTTC.

The chain combines TRBV2 with TRBJ2-1; 7 nucleotides agree with TRBD1. Unmatched junction bases numbered 18, after V lost 6 bases and J lost 7 bases. The CDR3 runs 17 residues. Germline values: CDR1 SNHLY, CDR2 FYNNEI. The CDR3 sequence is CASRESPSGQGVNEQFF. In DNA, the CDR3 is TGTGCCAGCAGGGAATCCCCCTCGGGCCAGGGGGTGAATGAGCAGTTCTTC.

The chain recombines TRBV7-9 with TRBJ2-3; TRBD1 might be the D (6 bases). The CDR3 is 13 amino acids. Germline V gene lookup returns CDR1 SEHNR and CDR2 FQNEAQ (reference sequence). Trimming shortened V by 10 bases and J by 0 bases, and 11 bases separated the two germline ends. The chain's CDR3 is CATGGSSTDTQYF. CDR3 coding DNA: TGTGCCACTGGGGGCTCTAGCACAGATACGCAGTATTTT. The full variable domain, completed using reference TRBV7-9 and TRBJ2-3, is DTGVSQNPRHKITKRGQNVTFRCDPISEHNRLYWYRQTLGQGPEFLTYFQNEAQLEKSRLLSDRFSAERPKGSFSTLEIQRTEQGDSAMYLCATGGSSTDTQYFGPGTRLTVL.

This clone was seen a few times. The V call is TRBV4-1, the J call TRBJ1-1; D call uncertain. The CDR3 totals 17 residues. V dropped 1 base and J dropped 1 base, with 16 bases sitting between them. Germline loops: CDR1 MGHRA, CDR2 YSYEKL. The CDR3 here is CASSQGSGSSANTEAFF. CDR3 nucleotides: TGCGCCAGCAGCCAAGGTTCAGGCTCTTCGGCGAACACTGAAGCTTTCTTT.

This chain joins TRBV7-7 and TRBJ2-3, with a weak D call TRBD2 (5 bases). The CDR3 is 13 amino acids. Trimming took 3 bases from V and 4 from J, leaving 8 bases between them. The germline gives CDR1 SSHAT, CDR2 FNYEAQ (reference sequence). As DNA, the CDR3 is TGTGCCAGCAGCTTCACCGGGGCAGATACGCAGTATTTT. This encodes CASSFTGADTQYF.

The V call is TRBV2, the J call TRBJ2-1; a weak D match, TRBD2 (6 bases). The CDR3 has 13 residues. Trimming shortened V by 11 bases and J by 4 bases, and 15 bases separated the two germline ends. The germline gives CDR1 SNHLY, CDR2 FYNNEI. In nucleotides, the CDR3 is TGTGCCTGCCATAGCGGAGAGTACAATGAGCAGTTCTTC. It encodes CACHSGEYNEQFF. The whole variable domain, filled in from reference TRBV2 and TRBJ2-1, reads EPEVTQTPSHQVTQMGQEVILRCVPISNHLYFYWYRQILGQKVEFLVSFYNNEISEKSEIFDDQFSVERPDGSNFTLKIRSTKLEDSAMYFCACHSGEYNEQFFGPGTRLTVL.

In this sample, this clone turned up a few times. This chain links TRBV27 with TRBJ1-6; no reliable D call. Germline lookup yields CDR1 MNHEY and CDR2 SMNVEV (reference sequence). There are 13 residues in the CDR3. Trimming took 4 bases from V and 7 from J, leaving 8 bases between them. CDR3 protein: CASSSRSNSPLHF. In DNA, the CDR3 is TGTGCCAGCAGTTCCAGGTCCAATTCACCCCTCCACTTT.

The chain combines TRBV6-6 with TRBJ1-5; 8 bases fit TRBD1. The germline CDR1 and CDR2 sequences are MNHNY and SVGAGI (reference sequence). The V segment lost 4 bases and the J segment 7 bases; nucleotides outside the gene matches: 9. CDR3 length: 15 residues. This CDR3 reads CASSSAGGWRQPQHF. The CDR3, as DNA: TGTGCCAGCAGTTCCGCAGGGGGCTGGCGGCAGCCCCAGCATTTT.

The rearrangement joins TRBV15 to TRBJ2-5, with 7 positions matching TRBD1. Germline CDR1 reads LNHNV; CDR2 reads YYDKDF (reference sequence). The J segment lost 1 base and the V segment lost 2 bases, leaving 10 bases of the junction unmatched. The length of the CDR3 is 17 residues. The CDR3 reads CATSRPHGTVGQETQYF. The DNA for the CDR3 is TGTGCCACCAGCAGACCCCATGGGACAGTAGGCCAAGAGACCCAGTACTTC.

This clone was seen only once. The V gene is TRBV18, the J gene TRBJ2-7, with D hard to call. The CDR3 totals 13 residues. Germline CDR1 is KGHSH and CDR2 is LQKENI. Trimming cost V 5 bases and J 4 bases, with 12 bases left between them. The CDR3 DNA is TGTGCCAGCTCATCCGGGTCTTATTACGAGCAGTACTTC. Translating it yields CASSSGSYYEQYF.

This clone was observed a handful of times. V and J are TRBV2 and TRBJ1-1; 9 bases align to TRBD1. The CDR3 has 14 residues. The germline CDR1 and CDR2 sequences are SNHLY and FYNNEI. The V and J ends lost 4 bases and 4 bases, in that order; junction bases with no gene match: 4. The CDR3 nucleotides are TGTGCCAGCAGTGCGGGACAGGGAGCCACTGAAGCTTTCTTT. Amino acids: CASSAGQGATEAFF.

The gene calls are TRBV6-5 and TRBJ2-7; a possible D gene is TRBD1 (6 bases). The length of the CDR3 is 15 residues. Germline CDR1 reads MNHEY; CDR2 reads SVGAGI. V lost 4 bases and J lost 2, with 15 bases in between. The CDR3 protein is CASSSMTGRTYEQYF. In DNA, the CDR3 is TGTGCCAGCAGTTCCATGACAGGCAGGACCTACGAGCAGTACTTC.

V usage is TRBV30 and J usage is TRBJ1-3, with D possibly being TRBD1 (5 bases). Trimming shortened V by 3 bases and J by 0 bases, and 12 bases separated the two germline ends. The CDR3 length is 15 residues. Germline loops: CDR1 GTSNPN, CDR2 SVGIG (reference sequence). Here the CDR3 DNA reads TGTGCCTGGAGGCGGGACCCGAGCTCTGGAAACACCATATATTTT. It encodes CAWRRDPSSGNTIYF.

This clone has more than one count but fewer than ten. This sequence joins TRBV9 and TRBJ2-2, with D maybe TRBD1 (6 bases). This CDR3 contains 15 residues. Germline V gene sequence: CDR1 SGDLS, CDR2 YYNGEE. Trimming took 3 bases from V and 2 from J, leaving 11 bases between them. The CDR3 spells CASSAKTGNTGELFF. CDR3 bases: TGTGCCAGCAGCGCCAAGACAGGAAACACCGGGGAGCTGTTTTTT.

A note on this clone: This CDR3 fails to terminate in the conserved phenylalanine or tryptophan, so it likely reflects a read error. The DNA is omitted, as the CDR3 cannot be located on it reliably, and the CDR3 follows TCRdb's listing. This sequence joins TRBV30 and TRBJ1-1; the table gives TRBD1 as D, unverified against the DNA. Per the germline V gene, CDR1 is GTSNPN and CDR2 is SVGIG (reference sequence). The CDR3 length is 16 residues, termini included. CDR3 amino acids: CAWKSRGRGKATEALV.

The chain is built from TRBV6-1 and TRBJ1-4, with D perhaps TRBD1 (5 bases). This CDR3 contains 15 residues. CDR1 is MNHNS and CDR2 is SASEGT in the germline V gene. V shed 6 bases and J shed 4 bases, with 15 bases lying between them. Written as DNA, the CDR3 is TGTGCCAGCAGCCGATCGACAGTGGGTAATGAAAAACTGTTTTTT. Protein product: CASSRSTVGNEKLFF.

The genes are TRBV2 and TRBJ1-1; possibly TRBD1 for D (5 bases). Germline values: CDR1 SNHLY, CDR2 FYNNEI. This CDR3 is 15 amino acids long. The V and J ends lost 3 bases and 1 base respectively, with 12 bases between them. The CDR3 DNA reads as TGTGCCAGCAGTGAGAACAGGTTACCGAACACTGAAGCTTTCTTT. Its translation is CASSENRLPNTEAFF.